The clone carrying this TCR beta chain was seen a handful of times. Its antigen is not known. The data originate from a study of T cell responses to AZD1222 COVID-19 vaccine. Study results and limitations: Among the donors, most were white British and more were female, and clonal diversity was possibly underestimated.

TCRdb keeps only in-frame clones here, not all; method: immunoSEQ multiplex PCR. There are about 210,000 clones in the sample; 85% to 95% occur only once, and 1% to 1.5% lies in the top ten. This CDR3 is built from 15 residues. Germline V gene data show CDR1 as MDHEN and CDR2 as SYDVKM. With 7 bases removed from V and 1 base from J, the gap between germline ends came to 16 bases. The clonotype comes from an adult in good health. This chain uses TRBV28 with TRBJ1-1; TRBD1 might be the D (5 bases). Source: peripheral blood, taken on day 0 of AZD1222 vaccination. The CDR3 reads CASNFNGGPNTEAFF. The DNA of the CDR3 is TGTGCCAGCAACTTTAATGGGGGACCGAACACTGAAGCTTTCTTT.